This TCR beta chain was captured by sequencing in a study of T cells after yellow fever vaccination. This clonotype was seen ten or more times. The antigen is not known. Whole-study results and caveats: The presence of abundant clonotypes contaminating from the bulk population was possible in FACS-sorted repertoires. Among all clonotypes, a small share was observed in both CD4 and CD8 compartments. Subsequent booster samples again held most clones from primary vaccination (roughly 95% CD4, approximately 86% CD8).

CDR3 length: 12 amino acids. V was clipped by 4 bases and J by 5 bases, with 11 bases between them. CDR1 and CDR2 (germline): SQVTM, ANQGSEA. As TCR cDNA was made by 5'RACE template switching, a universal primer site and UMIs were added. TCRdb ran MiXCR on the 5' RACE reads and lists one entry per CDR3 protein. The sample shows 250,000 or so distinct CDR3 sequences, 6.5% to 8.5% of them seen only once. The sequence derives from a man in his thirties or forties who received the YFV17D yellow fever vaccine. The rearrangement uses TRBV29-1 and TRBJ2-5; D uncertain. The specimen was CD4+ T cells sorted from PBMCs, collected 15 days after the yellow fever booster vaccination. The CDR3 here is CSVVSESETQYF. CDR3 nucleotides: TGCAGCGTTGTAAGCGAAAGTGAGACCCAGTACTTC.